This TCR beta chain originates from a study of blood T cell repertoires in COVID-19. Study-wide background: Italy, Spain and the United States were the sources of the convalescent and acute COVID-19 samples. PBMCs, B-cell-depleted T cells, or T cells were the source of the cDNA or gDNA that made up the material.

In the original analysis: Nucleated cell number was recorded as an estimate derived from reference gene primer amplification. The assay was immunoSEQ multiplex PCR, and TCRdb's table has in-frame clones only and misses some. That table furnishes V, J and clone size, whereas the DNA furnished D and trimming. The table includes 250,000 to 300,000 clones, roughly 83% detected once. The V end lost 4 bases, the J end lost 6 bases, and 10 bases lay between the germline ends. The CDR3 sequence is 13 residues long. CDR1 is LNHDA and CDR2 is SQIVND in the germline V gene (reference sequence). The TCR originated in a man between 60 and 75 years old who had recovered from COVID-19. The sample was peripheral blood. The chain couples TRBV19 to TRBJ1-5; D unresolved. The CDR3: CASSTLPGQPQHF. CDR3 in DNA: TGTGCCAGTAGTACCCTACCCGGTCAGCCCCAGCATTTT.